A single sample gave rise to the 30 T cell receptor beta chains below, sequenced in a study of cytomegalovirus exposure and HLA in healthy donors. Use of 60 Vbeta and 13 Jbeta primers characterized the PCR. The method was immunoSEQ multiplex PCR; TCRdb's version includes in-frame clones alone and lacks a portion of them. The top ten clones hold 10% of a sample with about 94,000 clones, 81% of them seen once. The sequenced sample consisted of PBMCs. Source of these receptors: a human donor in good health.

V and J are TRBV11-2 and TRBJ2-3, with D unresolved. The CDR3 loop spans 13 amino acids. V lost 2 bases, J lost 4 bases, and 7 bases lay in between. Germline CDR1 SGHAT, CDR2 FQNNGV. As DNA, the CDR3 is TGTGCCAGCAGCTTATTCCCCGCAGATACGCAGTATTTT. Translated: CASSLFPADTQYF.

The chain couples TRBV10-2 to TRBJ1-1; weak D call: TRBD1 (6 bases). This CDR3 contains 14 residues. In germline, CDR1 is WSHSY, CDR2 SAAADI. The V and J ends lost 5 bases and 0 bases respectively, with 10 bases between them. CDR3 sequence (DNA): TGCGCCAGCAGTCGAGACAGGCTGAACACTGAAGCTTTCTTT. This sequence encodes CASSRDRLNTEAFF.

The chain uses TRBV7-8 and TRBJ1-6; 7 nucleotides align to TRBD1. CDR1 and CDR2 from the germline V gene are SGHVS and FQNEAQ. This CDR3 spans 18 amino acids. Germline trimming cut 3 bases from V and 0 bases from J; bases unmatched to any gene: 8. The CDR3, as DNA: TGTGCCAGCAGCTTTGGGACAGCCACGAGCTCCTATAATTCACCCCTCCACTTT. Its protein product is CASSFGTATSSYNSPLHF. Supplemented by reference TRBV7-8 and TRBJ1-6, the full variable domain reads GAGVSQSPRYKVAKRGQDVALRCDPISGHVSLFWYQQALGQGPEFLTYFQNEAQLDKSGLPSDRFFAERPEGSVSTLKIQRTQQEDSAVYLCASSFGTATSSYNSPLHFGNGTRLTVT.

The chain has TRBV5-4 and TRBJ2-7; possibly TRBD2 for D (6 bases). The CDR3 covers 13 residues. The germline V gene encodes CDR1 SGHNT and CDR2 YYREEE (reference sequence). Trimming took 4 bases from V and 4 from J, leaving 12 bases between them. CDR3: CASSPGLHYEQYF. The CDR3 DNA follows: TGTGCCAGCAGCCCGGGACTCCATTACGAGCAGTACTTC.

The gene calls are TRBV2 and TRBJ2-1, with 10 bases that match TRBD1. The CDR3 is 14 amino acids. The germline gives CDR1 SNHLY, CDR2 FYNNEI. Germline trimming cut 7 bases from V and 5 bases from J; bases unmatched to any gene: 5. The CDR3 sequence is CASNGQGGNNEQFF. Here the CDR3 DNA reads TGTGCCAGCAACGGACAGGGGGGAAACAATGAGCAGTTCTTC.

The rearrangement uses TRBV7-9 and TRBJ2-5, with a tentative D call TRBD2 (5 bases). Per the germline V gene, CDR1 is SEHNR and CDR2 is FQNEAQ (reference sequence). V shed 7 bases and J shed 2 bases, with 11 bases lying between them. The CDR3 is 13 residues long. The CDR3 DNA follows: TGTGCCAGCACCCCGGGAATGCAAGAGACCCAGTACTTC. It codes for CASTPGMQETQYF. Together with reference TRBV7-9 and TRBJ2-5, the CDR3 gives the full variable domain: DTGVSQNPRHKITKRGQNVTFRCDPISEHNRLYWYRQTLGQGPEFLTYFQNEAQLEKSRLLSDRFSAERPKGSFSTLEIQRTEQGDSAMYLCASTPGMQETQYFGPGTRLLVL.

J is TRBJ1-2 and V is TRBV25-1; 7 nucleotides match TRBD1. The CDR3 extends over 14 amino acids. V was pared by 4 bases and J by 0 bases, with 2 bases of the junction left unmatched. Germline assignment: CDR1 MGHDK and CDR2 SYGVNS. Here the CDR3 reads CASSAQGANYGYTF. The CDR3 DNA sequence: TGTGCCAGCAGTGCCCAGGGGGCTAACTATGGCTACACCTTC.

The gene calls are TRBV7-6 and TRBJ1-1; no clear D gene. The CDR3 covers 17 residues. Germline V gives CDR1 SGHVS, CDR2 FNYEAQ. Trimming removed 3 bases at V and 0 bases at J, with 17 bases between. In nucleotides, the CDR3 is TGTGCCAGCAGCTTTTCTGGAGGGCCGGGTTTGAACACTGAAGCTTTCTTT. Protein: CASSFSGGPGLNTEAFF.

This chain connects TRBV5-6 to TRBJ2-5, with TRBD2 as a possible D gene (6 bases). The J call may be in error: the DNA end matches TRBJ2-7 better. CDR1 SGHDT and CDR2 YYEEEE come from the germline V gene. The CDR3 contains 14 residues. The CDR3 loop reads CASSLVDRGYEQYF. The CDR3 DNA reads TGTGCCAGCAGCTTGGTGGATCGGGGGTACGAGCAGTACTTC.

This clone was recorded a few times. V is TRBV18 and J is TRBJ1-4; TRBD1 agrees at 9 bases. The CDR3 runs to 15 residues. Unmatched junction bases numbered 7, after V lost 3 bases and J lost 8 bases. Germline lookup yields CDR1 KGHSH and CDR2 LQKENI. CDR3 sequence (DNA): TGTGCCAGCTCACCCCCCGGGACAGGGCAAGAAAAACTGTTTTTT. This encodes CASSPPGTGQEKLFF.

This sequence joins TRBV9 and TRBJ2-1, with TRBD1 matching 10 bases. The CDR3 is made up of 15 amino acids. V dropped 4 bases and J dropped 6; count of bases not matched to a gene: 7. Germline loops: CDR1 SGDLS, CDR2 YYNGEE. CDR3 residues: CASSPPGTGVNEQFF. The CDR3 nucleotides read TGTGCCAGCAGCCCTCCCGGGACAGGGGTCAATGAGCAGTTCTTC.

The chain recombines TRBV9 with TRBJ1-1; 7 bases match TRBD1. The junction had 8 bases not matched to a gene; V was cut back by 3 bases and J by 9 bases. CDR1 and CDR2 (germline): SGDLS, YYNGEE. This CDR3 has 13 amino acids. The CDR3 bases are TGTGCCAGCAGCGGAGGGACAGTCGGGAAAGCTTTCTTT. This translates into CASSGGTVGKAFF.

V usage is TRBV7-9 and J usage is TRBJ1-6, with 7 bases identical to TRBD1. Per the germline V gene, CDR1 is SEHNR and CDR2 is FQNEAQ (reference sequence). J was trimmed by 7 bases and V by 4 bases; bases with no gene match: 4. This CDR3 is built from 14 residues. DNA for the CDR3: TGTGCCAGCAGCTCCGGACAGGCCAATTCACCCCTCCACTTT. Translating gives CASSSGQANSPLHF.

This chain connects TRBV18 to TRBJ2-1, with 10 bases fitting TRBD2. The CDR3 is 17 amino acids. CDR1 KGHSH and CDR2 LQKENI come from the germline V gene. J gave up 6 bases and V 2 bases, and 10 bases lay outside the gene matches. CDR3 nucleotides: TGTGCCAGCTCACCAGAGGGTGGGACTAGCGTAGGCAATGAGCAGTTCTTC. Translation gives CASSPEGGTSVGNEQFF.

V and J are TRBV9 and TRBJ1-1; 9 nucleotides agree with TRBD1. The junction had 2 bases not matched to a gene; V was cut back by 2 bases and J by 3 bases. Looked up from germline, CDR1 is SGDLS and CDR2 is YYNGEE. This CDR3 region has 14 residues. CDR3 sequence (DNA): TGTGCCAGCAGCGTCACAGGGGGCCACACTGAAGCTTTCTTT. Amino acid sequence: CASSVTGGHTEAFF.

This rearrangement joins TRBV28 to TRBJ1-2, with a tentative D call TRBD1 (5 bases). The germline V and J ends were trimmed by 8 bases and 5 bases, with 21 bases remaining between them. Germline CDR1 is MDHEN and CDR2 is SYDVKM. This CDR3 has 15 residues. The CDR3 nucleotides read TGTGCCAGCGGCACTTCAGGGCGCTCGCCTTATGGCTACACCTTC. Translation gives CASGTSGRSPYGYTF.

The chain recombines TRBV18 with TRBJ2-7; a possible D gene is TRBD1 (6 bases). Germline CDR1 KGHSH, CDR2 LQKENI. The V end lost 3 bases, the J end lost 2 bases, and 14 bases lay between the germline ends. The CDR3 has 15 amino acids. The CDR3 DNA is TGTGCCAGCTCACCGGGGATAGGGGGAACCTACGAGCAGTACTTC. It yields the protein CASSPGIGGTYEQYF.

Only one count was recorded for this clone. The J gene is TRBJ1-3, the V gene TRBV21-1. TRBV21-1 is a pseudogene segment. The CDR3 contains 15 residues. The CDR3 protein is CASGRGENSGNTIYF. CDR3 DNA: TGTGCCAGCGGGAGGGGGGAGAACTCTGGAAACACCATATATTTT.

This chain links TRBV4-3 with TRBJ2-7; TRBD1 matches 8 bases. J was trimmed by 2 bases and V by 2 bases; bases with no gene match: 5. CDR1 and CDR2 (germline): LGHNA, YSLEER. The CDR3 is made up of 15 amino acids. The CDR3 sequence is CASSQPRDRPYEQYF. The DNA of the CDR3 is TGCGCCAGCAGCCAACCAAGGGACAGGCCCTACGAGCAGTACTTC.

The rearrangement joins TRBV7-6 to TRBJ1-1; possible D gene TRBD1, 5 bases. Trimming stripped 5 bases from V and 4 bases from J, with 17 bases between. The CDR3 is made up of 15 amino acids. Germline V gives CDR1 SGHVS, CDR2 FNYEAQ. The CDR3 region is CASSLRQGGSTEAFF. The CDR3 nucleotides read TGTGCCAGCAGCCTCCGTCAGGGTGGAAGCACTGAAGCTTTCTTT.

V and J are TRBV6-5 and TRBJ1-2, with a weak D call TRBD1 (5 bases). Germline-derived CDR1 and CDR2 are MNHEY and SVGAGI. The germline V and J ends were trimmed by 5 bases and 8 bases, with 15 bases remaining between them. The CDR3 extends over 13 amino acids. CDR3 bases: TGTGCCAGCAGTGCCTCAGGGACTAGGGGCTACACCTTC. It codes for CASSASGTRGYTF.

CDR3 nucleotide sequence: TGTGCCACCAGCAGAGGGGACAGTTTAAATTCACCCCTCCACTTT. Protein sequence: CATSRGDSLNSPLHF. The V call is TRBV15, the J call TRBJ1-6; 7 bases match TRBD1. The CDR3 consists of 15 residues. The V segment lost 1 base and the J segment 7 bases; nucleotides outside the gene matches: 4. Germline CDR1 reads LNHNV; CDR2 reads YYDKDF (reference sequence).

This chain links TRBV5-4 with TRBJ2-5, with D unclear. Looked up from germline, CDR1 is SGHNT and CDR2 is YYREEE (reference sequence). The CDR3 has 16 residues. The ends were cut back, 4 bases at V and 1 base at J, with 17 bases in the middle. CDR3 loop: CASSRTSRLAQETQYF. The CDR3 region has the DNA TGTGCCAGCAGCAGAACCTCTAGGCTTGCCCAAGAGACCCAGTACTTC.

The rearrangement uses TRBV7-8 and TRBJ2-1; D not resolved. Trimming pared 8 bases from V and 6 bases from J, leaving 8 bases between. There are 11 residues in the CDR3. Per the germline V gene, CDR1 is SGHVS and CDR2 is FQNEAQ. The CDR3: CASSSRNEQFF. For the CDR3, the DNA is TGTGCCAGCTCCTCCCGCAATGAGCAGTTCTTC.

This chain uses TRBV5-5 with TRBJ2-6; 7 nucleotides line up with TRBD1. This CDR3 has 16 amino acids. Germline assignment: CDR1 SGHKS and CDR2 YYEKEE (reference sequence). V dropped 6 bases and J dropped 0; count of bases not matched to a gene: 6. The CDR3 DNA follows: TGTGCCAGCACCGGGACAGTCCTCTCTGGGGCCAACGTCCTGACTTTC. This encodes CASTGTVLSGANVLTF.

This clone was seen once. The rearrangement links TRBV23-1 to TRBJ1-6, with D possibly matching TRBD1 (6 bases). TRBV23-1 is noted as an ORF with a role that remains uncertain. CDR3 length: 17 amino acids. V gave up 0 bases and J gave up 7 bases, with 16 bases separating them. CDR3 bases: TGCGCCAGCAGTCAATCCATGCGGGGGGCTCCCAATTCACCCCTCCACTTT. It codes for CASSQSMRGAPNSPLHF.

V usage is TRBV29-1 and J usage is TRBJ2-4; a weak D match, TRBD2 (7 bases). The CDR3 contains 18 residues. Trimming cost V 7 bases and J 3 bases, with 28 bases left between them. The germline CDR1 and CDR2 sequences are SQVTM and ANQGSEA. This CDR3 reads CSARDPGGQGMGKNIQYF. The CDR3 nucleotides read TGCAGCGCTCGAGACCCGGGGGGCCAAGGGATGGGCAAAAACATTCAGTACTTC.

The gene calls are TRBV7-6 and TRBJ1-2; weak D call: TRBD1 (5 bases). Germline V gene sequence: CDR1 SGHVS, CDR2 FNYEAQ. This CDR3 has 12 amino acids. Trimming removed 4 bases from V and 7 bases from J, with 10 bases in between. The CDR3 reads CASSSRGGGYTF. In DNA, the CDR3 is TGTGCCAGCAGCTCCCGGGGGGGTGGCTACACCTTC. Using reference TRBV7-6 and TRBJ1-2 for the parts outside the CDR3, the full variable domain is GAGVSQSPRYKVTKRGQDVALRCDPISGHVSLYWYRQALGQGPEFLTYFNYEAQQDKSGLPNDRFSAERPEGSISTLTIQRTEQRDSAMYRCASSSRGGGYTFGSGTRLTVV.

The J gene is TRBJ1-5, the V gene TRBV7-2; a possible D gene is TRBD1 (5 bases). Trimming took off 1 base at V and 1 base at J, with 14 bases between the two ends. The CDR3 consists of 17 residues. Per the germline V gene, CDR1 is SGHTA and CDR2 is FQGNSA. CDR3 sequence reads: CASSLVGQGGSNQPQHF. CDR3 DNA: TGTGCCAGCAGCTTAGTCGGGCAGGGTGGAAGCAATCAGCCCCAGCATTTT. Looking up the rest from reference TRBV7-2 and TRBJ1-5 gives the full variable domain: GAGVSQSPSNKVTEKGKDVELRCDPISGHTALYWYRQSLGQGLEFLIYFQGNSAPDKSGLPSDRFSAERTGGSVSTLTIQRTQQEDSAVYLCASSLVGQGGSNQPQHFGDGTRLSIL.

This chain uses TRBV30 with TRBJ1-4; D call uncertain. This CDR3 comprises 13 residues. Trimming shortened V by 5 bases and J by 3 bases, and 10 bases separated the two germline ends. CDR1 GTSNPN and CDR2 SVGIG come from the germline V gene (reference sequence). CDR3 DNA: TGTGCCTGGCTACTACCCTCTAATGAAAAACTGTTTTTT. This codes for CAWLLPSNEKLFF.